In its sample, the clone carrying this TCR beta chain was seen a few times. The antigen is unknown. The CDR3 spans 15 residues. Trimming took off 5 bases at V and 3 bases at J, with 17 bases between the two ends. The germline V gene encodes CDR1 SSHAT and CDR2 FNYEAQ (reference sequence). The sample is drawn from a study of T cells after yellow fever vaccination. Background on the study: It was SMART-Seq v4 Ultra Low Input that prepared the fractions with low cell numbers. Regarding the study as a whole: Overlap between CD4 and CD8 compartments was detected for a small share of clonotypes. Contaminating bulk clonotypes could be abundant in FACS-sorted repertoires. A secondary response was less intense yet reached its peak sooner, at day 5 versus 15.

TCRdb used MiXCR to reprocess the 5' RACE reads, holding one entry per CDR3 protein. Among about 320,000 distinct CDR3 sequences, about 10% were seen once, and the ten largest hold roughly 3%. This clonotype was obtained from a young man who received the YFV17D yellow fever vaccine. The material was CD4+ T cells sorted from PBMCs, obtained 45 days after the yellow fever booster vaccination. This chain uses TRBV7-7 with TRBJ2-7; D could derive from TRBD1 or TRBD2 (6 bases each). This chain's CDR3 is CASSRILKGGYEQYF. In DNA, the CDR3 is TGTGCCAGCAGCCGGATATTGAAGGGGGGCTACGAGCAGTACTTC.